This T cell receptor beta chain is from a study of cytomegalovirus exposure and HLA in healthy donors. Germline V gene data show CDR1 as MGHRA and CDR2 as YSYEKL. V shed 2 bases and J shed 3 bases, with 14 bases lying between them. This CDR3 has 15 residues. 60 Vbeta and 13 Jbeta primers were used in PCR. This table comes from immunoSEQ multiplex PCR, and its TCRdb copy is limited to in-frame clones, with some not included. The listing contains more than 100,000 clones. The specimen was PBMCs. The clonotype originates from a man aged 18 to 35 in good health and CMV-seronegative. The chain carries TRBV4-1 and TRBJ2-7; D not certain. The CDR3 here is CASSQSGQAFYEQYF. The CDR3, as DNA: TGCGCCAGCAGCCAATCTGGGCAGGCCTTCTACGAGCAGTACTTC.